This is a list of T cell receptor beta chains from one sample in a study of OX40 agonist ivuxolimab in advanced cancers. TCRdb keeps only in-frame clones here, not all; method: immunoSEQ multiplex PCR. The data show some 71,000 clones, about 91% seen once. The sequencing here drew on CD4+ or CD8+ T cells sorted from blood, taken in a trial of the OX40 agonist ivuxolimab. Receptors were obtained from an adult with an advanced solid tumor such as melanoma, head and neck, liver or kidney cancer. The CDR3 runs from the conserved cysteine through the conserved F or W. D genes are given only for firm matches. Only part of the rows carry a size: once, few, many, or a class if the clone is expanded.

DNA: TGCGCCAGCAGCTTGGACACCGGGGAGCTGTTTTTT
CDR3: CASSLDTGELFF
J: TRBJ2-2
size: .
V: TRBV5-1
D: .

DNA: TGTGCCAGCCTTTCCAAAGCGGGACCGGGACAGGGTGTTTTTCTACCCTACGAGCAGTACTTC
CDR3: CASLSKAGPGQGVFLPYEQYF
J: TRBJ2-7
size: .
V: TRBV27
D: TRBD1

DNA: TGTGCCAGCAGCTTATCCGGCGGGAGTTTTGACGAGCAGTACTTC
CDR3: CASSLSGGSFDEQYF
J: TRBJ2-7
size: .
V: TRBV7-3
D: TRBD2

DNA: TGTGCCAGCAGTGAACCGGAATTATTAGGGGTCACTGAAGCTTTCTTT
CDR3: CASSEPELLGVTEAFF
J: TRBJ1-1
size: few
V: TRBV6-4
D: .

DNA: TGTGCCAGCAGTTTTTTTCCGGACTCCAGCTCCTACGAGCAGTACTTC
CDR3: CASSFFPDSSSYEQYF
J: TRBJ2-7
size: once
V: TRBV28
D: .

DNA: TGTGCCAGCAGCGAAACAACGGGAGTAGGGGTGGAGGAGCTGTTTTTT
CDR3: CASSETTGVGVEELFF
J: TRBJ2-2
size: .
V: TRBV9
D: .

DNA: TGTGCCAGCAGCGGTAGCACAGATACGCAGTATTTT
CDR3: CASSGSTDTQYF
J: TRBJ2-3
size: once
V: TRBV9
D: .

DNA: TGCGCCAGCAGCAGGGGACAGGGTAACGAGCAGTACTTC
CDR3: CASSRGQGNEQYF
J: TRBJ2-7
size: .
V: TRBV5-1
D: TRBD1

DNA: TGTGCCATCAGTGCCCGGGGCCCAACCTACAATGAGCAGTTCTTC
CDR3: CAISARGPTYNEQFF
J: TRBJ2-1
size: .
V: TRBV10-3
D: .

DNA: TGTGCCAGCAGTTTTGGGACCCAACTAGCGTACGAAGGGACCCAGTACTTC
CDR3: CASSFGTQLAYEGTQYF
J: TRBJ2-5
size: .
V: TRBV28
D: TRBD2

DNA: TGTGCCAGTAGTATCGGCCAGGGGAACACTGAAGCTTTCTTT
CDR3: CASSIGQGNTEAFF
J: TRBJ1-1
size: .
V: TRBV19
D: .

DNA: TGTGCCAGCAGAGGCAGGGCTGGTGAGCAGTTCTTC
CDR3: CASRGRAGEQFF
J: TRBJ2-1
size: .
V: TRBV11-3
D: .

DNA: TGTGCCAGCAGCGAGGGGGGAGGAGGCTACACCTTC
CDR3: CASSEGGGGYTF
J: TRBJ1-2
size: .
V: TRBV9
D: .

DNA: TGTGCCAGCAGTTACGAGCCGCACACAGTCGGGGAGCTGTTTTTT
CDR3: CASSYEPHTVGELFF
J: TRBJ2-2
size: .
V: TRBV6-6
D: .

DNA: TGTGCCAGCAGTTTGGAGGCGTCCTACGAGCAGTACTTC
CDR3: CASSLEASYEQYF
J: TRBJ2-7
size: .
V: TRBV28
D: .

DNA: TGTGCCAGCAGTTACTCGGGGGAGCAGTACTTC
CDR3: CASSYSGEQYF
J: TRBJ2-7
size: .
V: TRBV6-6
D: .

DNA: TGCGCCAGCAGTTTTACGGGAGGCAGCACCGGGGAGCTGTTTTTT
CDR3: CASSFTGGSTGELFF
J: TRBJ2-2
size: .
V: TRBV10-2
D: TRBD2

DNA: TGTGCCAGCAGTTTATTTTTCGAGGAATATCAGCCCCAGCATTTT
CDR3: CASSLFFEEYQPQHF
J: TRBJ1-5
size: .
V: TRBV27
D: .

DNA: TGTGCCAGCAGTGACCCCTATCAAGGCTACACCTTC
CDR3: CASSDPYQGYTF
J: TRBJ1-2
size: once
V: TRBV6-4
D: .

DNA: TGCGCCAGCAGCAGGGGGCCCGTCTACGAGCAGTACTTC
CDR3: CASSRGPVYEQYF
J: TRBJ2-7
size: once
V: TRBV10-2
D: TRBD1

DNA: TGTGCCAGCAGCGACGGGAGGGGGGTTTACAATGAGCAGTTCTTC
CDR3: CASSDGRGVYNEQFF
J: TRBJ2-1
size: .
V: TRBV7-9
D: TRBD2

DNA: TGTGCCAGCAGCTTAGAACCCGTCGCTGAAGCTTTCTTT
CDR3: CASSLEPVAEAFF
J: TRBJ1-1
size: .
V: TRBV7-2
D: .

DNA: TGTGCCTGGAGTGGGGGTGAGAACACTGAAGCTTTCTTT
CDR3: CAWSGGENTEAFF
J: TRBJ1-1
size: .
V: TRBV30
D: .

DNA: TGTGCCAGCAGCCAAGCGCTCGGGACTAGCATGGGGGGCACAGATACGCAGTATTTT
CDR3: CASSQALGTSMGGTDTQYF
J: TRBJ2-3
size: .
V: TRBV4-2
D: TRBD2

DNA: TGTGCCAGCAGCAAATACCAGGGACTAGGCCCTTCAGATACGCAGTATTTT
CDR3: CASSKYQGLGPSDTQYF
J: TRBJ2-3
size: .
V: TRBV21-1
D: .

DNA: TGTGCCAGCAGCTTAACGGGGAACCAGGGTACCTACGAGCAGTACTTC
CDR3: CASSLTGNQGTYEQYF
J: TRBJ2-7
size: .
V: TRBV7-3
D: .

DNA: TGTGCCAGCAGTGAAGAAACAGGGAGCTACGAGCAGTACTTC
CDR3: CASSEETGSYEQYF
J: TRBJ2-7
size: .
V: TRBV6-1
D: .

DNA: TGTGCCAGCAGCTTGAGGGGGTACTCCTACAATGAGCAGTTCTTC
CDR3: CASSLRGYSYNEQFF
J: TRBJ2-1
size: few
V: TRBV13
D: .

DNA: TGCAGCGGCGGGACAGGCCTGAACACTGAAGCTTTCTTT
CDR3: CSGGTGLNTEAFF
J: TRBJ1-1
size: .
V: TRBV29-1
D: TRBD1

DNA: TGTGCCAGTAGTATCAGACAGGACAACACCGGGGAGCTGTTTTTT
CDR3: CASSIRQDNTGELFF
J: TRBJ2-2
size: .
V: TRBV19
D: .

DNA: TGTGCCAGCAGCGTAGGTTATACTAGCGGGAATGAGCAGTTCTTC
CDR3: CASSVGYTSGNEQFF
J: TRBJ2-1
size: .
V: TRBV9
D: TRBD2

DNA: TGTGCCAGCAGTTTATCTCTGACAGAAAGGTTGGAGACCCAGTACTTC
CDR3: CASSLSLTERLETQYF
J: TRBJ2-5
size: once
V: TRBV28
D: .

DNA: TGTGCCAGCAGCTTGGGGGGTCCGGGTACGCCCGACTACGAGCAGTACTTC
CDR3: CASSLGGPGTPDYEQYF
J: TRBJ2-7
size: .
V: TRBV5-6
D: .

DNA: TGTGCCAGAAGCGGCCAGTTGGTTAGCGGGAGACTAAGTGTCACAGATACGCAGTATTTT
CDR3: CARSGQLVSGRLSVTDTQYF
J: TRBJ2-3
size: .
V: TRBV5-3
D: TRBD2

DNA: TGCGCCAGCAGCTTGGGGACGGGAGGGTACAATGAGCAGTTCTTC
CDR3: CASSLGTGGYNEQFF
J: TRBJ2-1
size: .
V: TRBV5-1
D: TRBD2

DNA: TGTGCCAGTAGTATAGCGGCGGGAGGGTCCTACGAGCAGTACTTC
CDR3: CASSIAAGGSYEQYF
J: TRBJ2-7
size: .
V: TRBV19
D: TRBD2

DNA: TGTGCCAGCAGTACGATTAGTCACAACACCGGGGAGCTGTTTTTT
CDR3: CASSTISHNTGELFF
J: TRBJ2-2
size: .
V: TRBV28
D: .

DNA: TGCGCCAGCAGCTATGACAGGGTAAACAATCAGCCCCAGCATTTT
CDR3: CASSYDRVNNQPQHF
J: TRBJ1-5
size: .
V: TRBV4-3
D: TRBD1

DNA: TGCGCCAGCCGCCCCTCACGGAGCCGCACAGATACGCAGTATTTT
CDR3: CASRPSRSRTDTQYF
J: TRBJ2-3
size: .
V: TRBV10-1
D: .

DNA: TGTGCCAGCAGACACGACAGAGAGCAGTTCTTC
CDR3: CASRHDREQFF
J: TRBJ2-1
size: .
V: TRBV27
D: .

DNA: TGTGCCAGTAGTTCCCGGACAGGGAGCACAGATACGCAGTATTTT
CDR3: CASSSRTGSTDTQYF
J: TRBJ2-3
size: .
V: TRBV19
D: TRBD1

DNA: TGTGCCAGCAGGAGGGGCAGCTACACCGGGGAGCTGTTTTTT
CDR3: CASRRGSYTGELFF
J: TRBJ2-2
size: .
V: TRBV6-5
D: .

DNA: TGTGCCAGCAGCTTCCCCGGGGTAGCGGGAGTCGGCTACAATGAGCAGTTCTTC
CDR3: CASSFPGVAGVGYNEQFF
J: TRBJ2-1
size: .
V: TRBV7-9
D: TRBD2

DNA: TGTGCCAGCAGCGCCTCCCCCCCAGCCAGCGAGGCACCAGATACGCAGTATTTT
CDR3: CASSASPPASEAPDTQYF
J: TRBJ2-3
size: .
V: TRBV9
D: .

DNA: TGCGCCAGCAGCCAAGATCATTCCAACACCGGGGAGCTGTTTTTT
CDR3: CASSQDHSNTGELFF
J: TRBJ2-2
size: .
V: TRBV4-3
D: .

DNA: TGTGCCAGCCGAGATAGGGGGGTCCGCAACAATGAGCAGTTCTTC
CDR3: CASRDRGVRNNEQFF
J: TRBJ2-1
size: .
V: TRBV27
D: .

DNA: TGTGCCACCAGGCCCGAAGTCTTCACCTACGAGCAGTACTTC
CDR3: CATRPEVFTYEQYF
J: TRBJ2-7
size: .
V: TRBV15
D: .

DNA: TGTGCCAGCAGCTTGGCACCGGGACTAGCTTTACATAACAATGAGCAGTTCTTC
CDR3: CASSLAPGLALHNNEQFF
J: TRBJ2-1
size: once
V: TRBV5-4
D: TRBD2

DNA: TGTGCCAGCAGTTCCGGGCTCGGGGGCTACACCTTC
CDR3: CASSSGLGGYTF
J: TRBJ1-2
size: .
V: TRBV6-9
D: .

DNA: TGTGCCAGCTTAGGACAGGCCTCCTACGAGCAGTACTTC
CDR3: CASLGQASYEQYF
J: TRBJ2-7
size: few
V: TRBV7-9
D: TRBD1

DNA: TGTGCCAGCAGCAACCGGAGACAGGAATTGTACGAGCAGTACTTC
CDR3: CASSNRRQELYEQYF
J: TRBJ2-7
size: once
V: TRBV5-8
D: .

DNA: TGTGCCAGCAGTTTAGTTGGGGATACGCAGTATTTT
CDR3: CASSLVGDTQYF
J: TRBJ2-3
size: .
V: TRBV7-2
D: .

DNA: TGTGCCAGCAGTAAGGGACACCCCAATGAGCAGTTCTTC
CDR3: CASSKGHPNEQFF
J: TRBJ2-1
size: .
V: TRBV27
D: .

DNA: TGCAGCGTTTTTGGACAGGGGGAAACTGGGGCCAACGTCCTGACTTTC
CDR3: CSVFGQGETGANVLTF
J: TRBJ2-6
size: .
V: TRBV29-1
D: TRBD1

DNA: TGCGCCAGCAACCAAGGCGCGGGCGGACCATACGAGCAGTACTTC
CDR3: CASNQGAGGPYEQYF
J: TRBJ2-7
size: once
V: TRBV4-1
D: .

DNA: TGTGCCAGCAGTGAAGGGACAGGGGACACCGGGGAGCTGTTTTTT
CDR3: CASSEGTGDTGELFF
J: TRBJ2-2
size: .
V: TRBV6-1
D: TRBD1

DNA: TGTGCCACCCTCGGGGCTAGCTCCTACGAGCAGTACTTC
CDR3: CATLGASSYEQYF
J: TRBJ2-7
size: .
V: TRBV28
D: .